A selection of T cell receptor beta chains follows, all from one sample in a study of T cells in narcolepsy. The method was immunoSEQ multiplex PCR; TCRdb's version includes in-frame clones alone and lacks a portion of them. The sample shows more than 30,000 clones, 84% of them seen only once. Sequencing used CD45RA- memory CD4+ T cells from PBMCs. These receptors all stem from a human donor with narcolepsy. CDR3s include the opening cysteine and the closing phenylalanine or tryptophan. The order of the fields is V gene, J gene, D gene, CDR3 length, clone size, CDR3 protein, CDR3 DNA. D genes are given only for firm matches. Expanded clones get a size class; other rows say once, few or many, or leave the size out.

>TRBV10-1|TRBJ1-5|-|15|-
CASSESGGDNQPQHF
TGCGCCAGCAGTGAGTCCGGGGGGGACAATCAGCCCCAGCATTTT
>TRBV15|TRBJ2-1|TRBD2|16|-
CATSRGRGGAYNEQFF
TGTGCCACCAGCAGAGGCCGCGGGGGGGCTTACAATGAGCAGTTCTTC
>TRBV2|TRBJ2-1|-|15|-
CASSPYPNHYNEQFF
TGTGCCAGCAGTCCCTATCCCAACCACTACAATGAGCAGTTCTTC
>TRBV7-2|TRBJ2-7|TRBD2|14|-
CASSFRLAGGEQYF
TGTGCCAGCAGCTTTAGACTAGCGGGAGGAGAGCAGTACTTC
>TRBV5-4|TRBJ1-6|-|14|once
CASTLFGGKAPLHF
TGTGCCAGCACGCTTTTTGGGGGTAAGGCACCCCTCCACTTT
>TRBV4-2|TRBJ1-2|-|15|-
CASSQDQGGSYGYTF
TGTGCCAGCAGCCAAGATCAAGGGGGTAGCTATGGCTACACCTTC
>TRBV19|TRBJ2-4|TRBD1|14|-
CASSMGQGANIQYF
TGTGCCAGTAGTATGGGACAGGGGGCAAACATTCAGTACTTC
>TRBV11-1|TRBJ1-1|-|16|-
CASSLALKGKDTEAFF
TGTGCCAGCAGCTTAGCGCTAAAGGGTAAGGACACTGAAGCTTTCTTT
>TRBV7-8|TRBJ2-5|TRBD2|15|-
CASSLARLARGTQYF
TGTGCCAGCAGCTTAGCCCGACTAGCTCGAGGGACCCAGTACTTC
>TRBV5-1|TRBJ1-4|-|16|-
CASSLGQVSTNEKLFF
TGCGCCAGCAGCTTGGGTCAGGTTTCCACTAATGAAAAACTGTTTTTT
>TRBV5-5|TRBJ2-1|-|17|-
CASSPRTLAPEHNEQFF
TGTGCCAGCAGCCCTCGTACCCTAGCGCCGGAACACAATGAGCAGTTCTTC
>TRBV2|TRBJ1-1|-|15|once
CASSYTGQGFSEAFF
TGTGCCAGCAGTTATACCGGGCAGGGGTTTAGTGAAGCTTTCTTT
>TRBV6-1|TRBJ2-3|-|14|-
CASSAGTGTDTQYF
TGTGCCAGCAGTGCAGGGACTGGGACAGATACGCAGTATTTT
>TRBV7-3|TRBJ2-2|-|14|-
CASSLSWGTGELFF
TGTGCCAGCAGCTTATCATGGGGGACCGGGGAGCTGTTTTTT
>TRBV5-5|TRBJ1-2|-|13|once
CASSFPAGDGYTF
TGTGCCAGCAGCTTTCCCGCAGGGGATGGCTACACCTTC
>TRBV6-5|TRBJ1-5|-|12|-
CASSSPLGPQHF
TGTGCCAGCAGTTCGCCCTTAGGGCCCCAGCATTTT
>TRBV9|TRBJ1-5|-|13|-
CASSVDGNQPQHF
TGTGCCAGCAGCGTAGACGGGAACCAGCCCCAGCATTTT
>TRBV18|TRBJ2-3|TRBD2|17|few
CASSPVSSSGGLDTQYF
TGTGCCAGCTCACCAGTATCATCGAGCGGGGGGTTAGATACGCAGTATTTT
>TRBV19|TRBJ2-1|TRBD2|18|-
CASIGSGGQASSYNEQFF
TGTGCCAGTATAGGAAGCGGGGGGCAAGCCAGCTCCTACAATGAGCAGTTCTTC
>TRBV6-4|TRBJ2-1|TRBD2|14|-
CASSSMTSGNEQFF
TGTGCCAGCAGCTCTATGACTAGCGGAAATGAGCAGTTCTTC
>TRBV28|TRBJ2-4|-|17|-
CASSYQGLDGGKNIQYF
TGTGCCAGCAGTTACCAGGGGTTAGATGGTGGCAAAAACATTCAGTACTTC
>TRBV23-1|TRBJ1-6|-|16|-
CASSHGKRGNNSPLHF
TGCGCCAGCAGTCACGGGAAAAGGGGGAATAATTCACCCCTCCACTTT
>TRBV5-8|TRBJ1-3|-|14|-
CASSGPGTGNTIYF
TGTGCCAGCAGCGGACCCGGGACTGGAAACACCATATATTTT
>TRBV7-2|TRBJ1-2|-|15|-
CASSFESSNNYGYTF
TGTGCCAGCAGCTTCGAATCCAGTAATAACTATGGCTACACCTTC
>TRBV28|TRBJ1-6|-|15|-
CASSLPRGYSSPLHF
TGTGCCAGCAGTTTACCCAGGGGATACAGTTCACCCCTCCACTTT
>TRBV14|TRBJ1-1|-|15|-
CASSQDQGLFTEAFF
TGTGCCAGCAGCCAAGATCAAGGTTTGTTCACTGAAGCTTTCTTT
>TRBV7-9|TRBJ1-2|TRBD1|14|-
CASSPRDRGYGYTF
TGTGCCAGCAGCCCCCGGGACAGGGGCTATGGCTACACCTTC
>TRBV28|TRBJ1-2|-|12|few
CASSGGLYGYTF
TGTGCCAGCAGTGGGGGTCTCTATGGCTACACCTTC
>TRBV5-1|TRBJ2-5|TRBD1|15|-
CASSLAQGARETQYF
TGCGCCAGCAGCTTGGCCCAGGGGGCTAGAGAGACCCAGTACTTC
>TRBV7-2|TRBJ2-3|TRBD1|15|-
CASSLAGQGADTQYF
TGTGCCAGCAGCTTAGCGGGACAGGGGGCAGATACGCAGTATTTT
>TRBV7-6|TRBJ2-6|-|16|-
CASSLGQVSGANVLTF
TGTGCCAGCAGCTTAGGGCAGGTCTCTGGGGCCAACGTCCTGACTTTC
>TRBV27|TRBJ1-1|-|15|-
CASSFSGQVPTEAFF
TGTGCCAGCAGTTTTTCCGGCCAAGTGCCCACTGAAGCTTTCTTT
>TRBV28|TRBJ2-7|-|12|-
CAGSLSSYEQYF
TGTGCCGGCAGTTTAAGCTCATACGAGCAGTACTTC
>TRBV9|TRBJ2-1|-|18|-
CASSARSLGLSSYNEQFF
TGTGCCAGCAGCGCCCGCAGCCTCGGTCTTAGCTCCTACAATGAGCAGTTCTTC
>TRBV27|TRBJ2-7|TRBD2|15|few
CASGSSGGAAGEQYF
TGTGCCAGCGGGTCAAGCGGGGGGGCAGCCGGCGAGCAGTACTTC
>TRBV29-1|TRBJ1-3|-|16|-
CSVDESLDSSGNTIYF
TGCAGCGTTGATGAATCCCTGGACAGCTCTGGAAACACCATATATTTT
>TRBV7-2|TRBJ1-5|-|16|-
CASSLVGGDGNQPQHF
TGTGCCAGCAGCTTAGTCGGGGGGGATGGCAATCAGCCCCAGCATTTT
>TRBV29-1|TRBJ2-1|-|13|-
CSVDRQVNNEQFF
TGCAGCGTTGATCGACAGGTCAACAATGAGCAGTTCTTC
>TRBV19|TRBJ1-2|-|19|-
CASSLTFNPRADSVPGYTF
TGTGCCAGTAGCCTGACCTTCAACCCCCGGGCCGATAGCGTGCCCGGCTACACCTTC
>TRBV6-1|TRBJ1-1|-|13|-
CASGRGEGTEAFF
TGTGCCAGCGGCCGGGGAGAAGGGACTGAAGCTTTCTTT
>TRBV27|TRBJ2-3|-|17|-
CASSLSGPSPGTDTQYF
TGTGCCAGCAGTTTATCTGGGCCGTCCCCTGGCACAGATACGCAGTATTTT
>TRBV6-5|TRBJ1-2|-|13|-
CASSYWQGTGYTF
TGTGCCAGCAGTTACTGGCAGGGGACGGGCTACACCTTC
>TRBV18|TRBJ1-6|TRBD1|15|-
CASSPSGTGITPLHF
TGTGCCAGCTCACCAAGTGGGACAGGGATCACACCCCTCCACTTT
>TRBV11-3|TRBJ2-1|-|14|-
CASSLDYQGNEQFF
TGTGCCAGCAGCTTAGATTATCAGGGAAATGAGCAGTTCTTC
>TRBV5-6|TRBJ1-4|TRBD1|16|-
CASSLGQGAPYEKLFF
TGTGCCAGCAGCTTGGGGCAGGGGGCTCCATATGAAAAACTGTTTTTT
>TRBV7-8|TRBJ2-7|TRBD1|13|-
CASSPQTGVEQYF
TGTGCCAGCAGCCCACAGACAGGGGTCGAGCAGTACTTC
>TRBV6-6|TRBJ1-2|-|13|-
CASTEGRSAGYTF
TGTGCCAGCACCGAAGGGAGATCTGCAGGCTACACCTTC
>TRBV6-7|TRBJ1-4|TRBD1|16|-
CASSALPRDRDKKLFF
TGTGCCAGCAGTGCTCTACCTAGGGACAGGGATAAAAAACTGTTTTTT
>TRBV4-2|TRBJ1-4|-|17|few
CASSRRGGTATNEKLFF
TGTGCCAGCAGCCGACGAGGGGGGACGGCAACTAATGAAAAACTGTTTTTT
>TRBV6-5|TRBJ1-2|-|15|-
CASSLDTRRRYGYTF
TGTGCCAGCAGCCTGGACACCCGGAGGAGGTATGGCTACACCTTC